This T cell receptor beta chain came from a study of CD8 T cells in ankylosing spondylitis (dated 2017 in TCRdb). Study-wide context: T cell receptor beta repertoires were profiled in healthy donors and ankylosing spondylitis patients so that disease-linked TCR variants could be found. The full study cohort was made up of 25 ankylosing spondylitis patients and 95 to 130 healthy donors. Peripheral blood samples were taken, and synovial fluid was additionally collected from ankylosing spondylitis patients. The full study reports these points: A CD8+ phenotype was shown by the disease-linked clones, which were found at relatively low frequencies in peripheral blood. A TCR beta motif of about 8 highly homologous amino acid variants appeared characteristic of blood from ankylosing spondylitis patients. According to the report, matched synovial fluid samples from ankylosing spondylitis patients were significantly enriched for the disease-linked clones. Some motif variants were previously reported in synovial fluid and blood of reactive arthritis patients, suggesting common disease-initiation mechanisms.

For sequencing, an Illumina HiSeq 2500 was employed. TCR beta libraries were prepared by quantitative 5'-RACE with molecular barcodes. The study's own analysis went as follows. A new computational method, built on a probabilistic model of VDJ rearrangement, was used to identify disease-linked TCR variants. The public reads were reanalyzed by TCRdb: fastp trimming at Q25, MiXCR alignment, in-frame beta chains only. Rows merge per CDR3 protein into single entries with the most common DNA and genes. TCRdb's processing, not the authors', yielded these V and J calls. The sample profile shows about 220,000 distinct CDR3 sequences; just under 7.5% of them were found once. 14% of the sample belongs to the ten largest clones. This clonotype has at least ten counts. Its antigen is still unknown. No base-level quality is on record; no much larger clone is a single base apart. The junction shows trimming of 1 base on V and 15 bases on J, plus 17 bases between the germline ends. For CDR1 and CDR2, the germline V gene lists SGHDT and YYEEEE. Reading from cysteine to phenylalanine, the CDR3 counts 13 amino acids. Here the CDR3 DNA is all that survives: 39 bases in frame from base 1.

The chain couples TRBV5-6 to TRBJ2-4; a weak D assignment points to TRBD2 (5 bases agree). Sequencing used blood, either unsorted or a sorted T cell fraction (not recorded which). The receptor's source is a male donor with ankylosing spondylitis. Read as DNA, the sequence is TGTGCCAGCAGCTTGTTAGAAGCGGCTAAGTGGTACTTC. It encodes CASSLLEAAKWYF.